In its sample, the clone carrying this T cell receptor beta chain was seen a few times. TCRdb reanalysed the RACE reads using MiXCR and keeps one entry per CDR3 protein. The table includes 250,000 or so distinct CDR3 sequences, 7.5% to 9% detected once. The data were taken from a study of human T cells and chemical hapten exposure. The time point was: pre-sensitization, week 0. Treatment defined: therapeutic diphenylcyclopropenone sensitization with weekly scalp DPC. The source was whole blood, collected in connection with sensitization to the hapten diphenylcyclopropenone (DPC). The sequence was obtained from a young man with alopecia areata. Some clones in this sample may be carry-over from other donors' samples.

Written as DNA, the CDR3 is TGTGCCAGCAGTTTAGGGACGGGGAAAGAGACCCAGTACTTC. Its translation: CASSLGTGKETQYF. V and J are TRBV12-3 or TRBV12-4 and TRBJ2-5; D is possibly TRBD2 (5 bases). The CDR3 contains 14 residues. Trimming removed 1 base from V and 3 bases from J, with 9 bases in between.